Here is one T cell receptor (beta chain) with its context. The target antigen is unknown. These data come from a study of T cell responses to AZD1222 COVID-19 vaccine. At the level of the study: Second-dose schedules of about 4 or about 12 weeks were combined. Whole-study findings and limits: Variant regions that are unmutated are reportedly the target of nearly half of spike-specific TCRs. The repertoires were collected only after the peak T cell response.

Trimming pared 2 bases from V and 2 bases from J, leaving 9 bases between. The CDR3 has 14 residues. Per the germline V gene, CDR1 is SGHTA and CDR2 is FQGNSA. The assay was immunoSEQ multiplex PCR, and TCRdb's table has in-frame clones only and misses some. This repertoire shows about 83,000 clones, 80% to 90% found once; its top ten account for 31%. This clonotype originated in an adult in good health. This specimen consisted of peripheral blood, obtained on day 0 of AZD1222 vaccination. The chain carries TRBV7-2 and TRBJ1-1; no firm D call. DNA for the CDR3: TGTGCCAGCAGCTTACTCCGGGAAAACACTGAAGCTTTCTTT. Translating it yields CASSLLRENTEAFF. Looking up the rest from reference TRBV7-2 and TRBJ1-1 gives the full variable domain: GAGVSQSPSNKVTEKGKDVELRCDPISGHTALYWYRQSLGQGLEFLIYFQGNSAPDKSGLPSDRFSAERTGGSVSTLTIQRTQQEDSAVYLCASSLLRENTEAFFGQGTRLTVV.